This entry concerns a single T cell receptor (beta chain). These data belong to a study of cytomegalovirus exposure and HLA in healthy donors. CDR1 SGHTA and CDR2 FQGNSA come from the germline V gene. The CDR3 contains 14 residues. V lost 5 bases, J lost 7 bases, and 15 bases lay in between. With 60 Vbeta and 13 Jbeta primers, the PCR was carried out. The method was immunoSEQ multiplex PCR; TCRdb's version includes in-frame clones alone and lacks a portion of them. The sample shows over 150,000 clones, around 77% of them seen only once. The sample consisted of PBMCs. The V and J genes are TRBV7-2 and TRBJ2-1, with D perhaps matching TRBD2 (6 bases). The origin of this receptor is a man between 60 and 75 years old in good health and CMV-seronegative. The CDR3 DNA follows: TGTGCCAGCAGCGCACCCGGGACTCGAAATGAGCAGTTCTTC. Translation gives CASSAPGTRNEQFF.